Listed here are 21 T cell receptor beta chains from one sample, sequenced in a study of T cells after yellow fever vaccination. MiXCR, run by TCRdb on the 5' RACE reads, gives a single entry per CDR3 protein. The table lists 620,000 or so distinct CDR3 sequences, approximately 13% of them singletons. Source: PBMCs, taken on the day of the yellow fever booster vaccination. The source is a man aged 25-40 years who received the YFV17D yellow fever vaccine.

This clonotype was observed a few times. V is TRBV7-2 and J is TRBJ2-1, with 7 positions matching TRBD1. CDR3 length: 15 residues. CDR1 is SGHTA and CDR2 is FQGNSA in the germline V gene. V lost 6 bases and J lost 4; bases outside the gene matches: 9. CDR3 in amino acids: CASRSGQVPYNEQFF. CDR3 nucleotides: TGTGCCAGCAGATCTGGACAGGTGCCTTACAATGAGCAGTTCTTC.

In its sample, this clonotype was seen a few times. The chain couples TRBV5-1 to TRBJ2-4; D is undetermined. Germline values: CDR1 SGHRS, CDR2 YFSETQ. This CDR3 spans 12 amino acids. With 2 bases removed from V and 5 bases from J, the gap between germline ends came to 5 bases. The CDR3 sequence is CASSFNQNIQYF. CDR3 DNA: TGCGCCAGCAGCTTCAACCAAAACATTCAGTACTTC.

The CDR3 spells CASRQVGANVLTF. CDR3 bases: TGTGCCAGTCGCCAGGTTGGGGCCAACGTCCTGACTTTC. The gene calls are TRBV19 and TRBJ2-6; no clear D gene. Germline CDR1 is LNHDA and CDR2 is SQIVND (reference sequence). This CDR3 has 13 residues. V lost 8 bases and J lost 3, with 8 bases in between.

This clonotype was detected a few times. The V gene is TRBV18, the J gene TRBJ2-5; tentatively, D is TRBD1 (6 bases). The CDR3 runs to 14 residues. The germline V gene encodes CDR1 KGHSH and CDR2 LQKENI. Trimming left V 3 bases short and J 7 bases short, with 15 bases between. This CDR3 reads CASSPYRETATQYF. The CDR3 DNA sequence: TGTGCCAGCTCACCGTACAGGGAAACGGCGACCCAGTACTTC.

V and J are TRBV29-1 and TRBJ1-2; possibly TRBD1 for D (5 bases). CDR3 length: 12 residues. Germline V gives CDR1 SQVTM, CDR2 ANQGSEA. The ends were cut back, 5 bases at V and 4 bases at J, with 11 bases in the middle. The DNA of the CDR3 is TGCAGCGTTCGGGACCTAGGCTATGGCTACACCTTC. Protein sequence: CSVRDLGYGYTF.

This CDR3 reads CSVRSGTEDTGELFF. CDR3 sequence (DNA): TGCAGCGTCCGCTCCGGGACAGAGGACACCGGGGAGCTGTTTTTT. The chain recombines TRBV29-1 with TRBJ2-2; 7 bases fit TRBD1. With V trimmed by 6 bases and J by 3 bases, 10 bases remained unmatched. This CDR3 has 15 residues. Germline CDR1 SQVTM, CDR2 ANQGSEA.

CDR3 nucleotides: TGTGCCTGGAGAACCACCGGGTCCTACTCTGGAAACACCATATATTTT. It translates to CAWRTTGSYSGNTIYF. The chain couples TRBV30 to TRBJ1-3, with D unclear. CDR1 GTSNPN and CDR2 SVGIG come from the germline V gene (reference sequence). The CDR3 loop spans 16 amino acids. V was trimmed by 3 bases and J by 0 bases, leaving 15 bases between them. Full variable domain (remainder filled in from reference TRBV30 and TRBJ1-3): SQTIHQWPATLVQPVGSPLSLECTVEGTSNPNLYWYRQAAGRGLQLLFYSVGIGQISSEVPQNLSASRPQDRQFILSSKKLLLSDSGFYLCAWRTTGSYSGNTIYFGEGSWLTVV.

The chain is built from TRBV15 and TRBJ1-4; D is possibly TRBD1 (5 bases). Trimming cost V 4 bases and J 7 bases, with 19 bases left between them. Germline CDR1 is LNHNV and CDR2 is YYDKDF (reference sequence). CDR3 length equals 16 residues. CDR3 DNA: TGTGCCACCAGCACCAACGGGGGGTTTTCCGCTGAAAAACTGTTTTTT. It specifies CATSTNGGFSAEKLFF.

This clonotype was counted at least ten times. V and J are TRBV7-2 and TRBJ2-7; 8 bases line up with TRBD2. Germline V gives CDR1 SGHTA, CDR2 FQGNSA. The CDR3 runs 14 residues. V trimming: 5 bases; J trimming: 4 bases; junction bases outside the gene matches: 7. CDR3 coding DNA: TGTGCCAGCAGCACGGGGGGGGCGATTTACGAGCAGTACTTC. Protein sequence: CASSTGGAIYEQYF.

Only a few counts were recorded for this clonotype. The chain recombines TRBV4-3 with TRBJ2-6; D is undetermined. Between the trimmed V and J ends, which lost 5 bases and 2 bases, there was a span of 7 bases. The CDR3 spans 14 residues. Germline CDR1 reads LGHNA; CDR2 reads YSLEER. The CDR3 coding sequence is TGCGCCAGCAGCACTGAACCTGGGGCCAACGTCCTGACTTTC. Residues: CASSTEPGANVLTF.

The CDR3, as DNA: TGTGCCAGCAGCGCTCCTGCGGGACAGGGGATCTACGAGCAGTACTTC. This codes for CASSAPAGQGIYEQYF. V and J are TRBV5-6 and TRBJ2-7, with 10 nucleotides matching TRBD1. This CDR3 region has 16 residues. The V gene end was trimmed by 4 bases and the J gene end by 3 bases; junction bases not matched to a gene: 10. Per the germline V gene, CDR1 is SGHDT and CDR2 is YYEEEE.

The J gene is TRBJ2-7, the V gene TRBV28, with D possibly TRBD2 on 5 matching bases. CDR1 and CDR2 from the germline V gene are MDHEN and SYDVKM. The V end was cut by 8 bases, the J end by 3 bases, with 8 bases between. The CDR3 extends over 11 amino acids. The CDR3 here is CASPRGYEQYF. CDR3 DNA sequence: TGTGCCAGCCCCCGGGGCTACGAGCAGTACTTC.

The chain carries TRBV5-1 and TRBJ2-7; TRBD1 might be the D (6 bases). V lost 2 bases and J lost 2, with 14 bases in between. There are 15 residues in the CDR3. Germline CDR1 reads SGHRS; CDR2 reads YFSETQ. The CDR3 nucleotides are TGCGCCAGCAGCTTCGACAGGCCGCGTACCTACGAGCAGTACTTC. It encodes CASSFDRPRTYEQYF.

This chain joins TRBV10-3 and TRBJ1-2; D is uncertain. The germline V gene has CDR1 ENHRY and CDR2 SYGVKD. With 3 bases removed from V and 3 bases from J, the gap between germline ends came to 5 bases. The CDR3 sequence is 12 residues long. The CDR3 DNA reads TGTGCCATCAGTGAAATGGACTATGGCTACACCTTC. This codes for CAISEMDYGYTF.

This chain's CDR3 is CASSIQRETQYF. The CDR3 bases are TGTGCCAGTAGTATTCAGAGGGAGACCCAGTACTTC. This sequence joins TRBV19 and TRBJ2-5; unclear D gene. Trimming pared 3 bases from V and 5 bases from J, leaving 7 bases between. CDR1 and CDR2 (germline): LNHDA, SQIVND (reference sequence). CDR3 length: 12 amino acids. Looking up the rest from reference TRBV19 and TRBJ2-5 gives the full variable domain: DGGITQSPKYLFRKEGQNVTLSCEQNLNHDAMYWYRQDPGQGLRLIYYSQIVNDFQKGDIAEGYSVSREKKESFPLTVTSAQKNPTAFYLCASSIQRETQYFGPGTRLLVL.

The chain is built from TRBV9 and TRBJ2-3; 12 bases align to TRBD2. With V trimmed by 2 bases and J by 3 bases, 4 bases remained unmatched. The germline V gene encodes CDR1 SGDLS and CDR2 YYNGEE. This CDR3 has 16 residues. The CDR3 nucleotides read TGTGCCAGCAGCGTTACCGGGACTAGCGGGACAGATACGCAGTATTTT. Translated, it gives CASSVTGTSGTDTQYF. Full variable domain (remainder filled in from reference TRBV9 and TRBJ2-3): DSGVTQTPKHLITATGQRVTLRCSPRSGDLSVYWYQQSLDQGLQFLIQYYNGEERAKGNILERFSAQQFPDLHSELNLSSLELGDSALYFCASSVTGTSGTDTQYFGPGTRLTVL.

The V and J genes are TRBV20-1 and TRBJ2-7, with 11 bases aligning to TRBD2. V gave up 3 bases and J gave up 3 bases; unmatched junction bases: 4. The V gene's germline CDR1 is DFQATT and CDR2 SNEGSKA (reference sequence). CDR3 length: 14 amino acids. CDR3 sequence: CSASRLAGIYEQYF. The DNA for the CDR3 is TGCAGTGCTAGCAGACTAGCGGGAATCTACGAGCAGTACTTC.

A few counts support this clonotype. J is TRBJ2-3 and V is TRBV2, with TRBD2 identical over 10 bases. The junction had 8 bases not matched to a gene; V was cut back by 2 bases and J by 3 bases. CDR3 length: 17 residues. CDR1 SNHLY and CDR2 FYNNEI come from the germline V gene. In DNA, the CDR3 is TGTGCCAGCAGTGAAAGGGCTAGCGGGAGCCCTACAGATACGCAGTATTTT. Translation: CASSERASGSPTDTQYF.

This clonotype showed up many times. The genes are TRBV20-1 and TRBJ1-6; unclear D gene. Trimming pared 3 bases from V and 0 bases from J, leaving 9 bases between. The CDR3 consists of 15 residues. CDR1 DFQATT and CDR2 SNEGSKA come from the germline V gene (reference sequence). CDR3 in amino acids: CSASPGSSYNSPLHF. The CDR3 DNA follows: TGCAGTGCTAGTCCTGGGAGCTCCTATAATTCACCCCTCCACTTT.

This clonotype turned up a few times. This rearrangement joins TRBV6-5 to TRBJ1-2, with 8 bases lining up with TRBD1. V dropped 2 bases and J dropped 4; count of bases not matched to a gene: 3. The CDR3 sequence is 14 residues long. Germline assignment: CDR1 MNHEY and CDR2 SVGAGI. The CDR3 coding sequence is TGTGCCAGCAGTTACACCGACAGGGGCTATGGCTACACCTTC. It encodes CASSYTDRGYGYTF.

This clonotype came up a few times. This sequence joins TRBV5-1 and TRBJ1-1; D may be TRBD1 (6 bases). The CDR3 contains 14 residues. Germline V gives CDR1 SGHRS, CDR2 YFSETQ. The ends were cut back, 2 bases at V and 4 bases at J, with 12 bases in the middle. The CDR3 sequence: CASSFEGGVTEAFF. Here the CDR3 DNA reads TGCGCCAGCAGCTTCGAAGGGGGAGTCACTGAAGCTTTCTTT.